This T cell receptor (beta chain) was captured by sequencing in a study of tissue T cells after allogeneic stem cell transplantation. Time point indicated: mouse harvest day 7 after allogeneic transplant. Each mouse received 10^7 T-cell-depleted marrow cells plus 10^6 splenic CD5+ T cells by tail vein. Details on this clone: Its cognate antigen is unknown. Any gene name here is a mouse gene name. The sequence runs out 1 residue before the end of the CDR3; the remainder is reconstructed from the germline J gene.

Germline V gene data show CDR1 as FNHDT and CDR2 as SITEND (reference sequence). This CDR3 comprises 15 residues. The trim removed 4 bases at V and 0 bases at J, leaving 3 bases unmatched. Profiled with immunoSEQ multiplex PCR; TCRdb holds only in-frame clones, not every one. Of about 5,600 clones in the sample, under 65% were seen once. Study-wide points: Anatomically similar tissues had similar TCR repertoires within each patient.

This clonotype originated in a female BALB/c mouse given C57BL/6 T cells with graft-versus-host disease after an allogeneic hematopoietic cell transplant. Sequenced: gut tissue. The rearrangement uses TRBV19 and TRBJ2-5; 9 positions match TRBD2. CDR3 amino acids: CASSGDWVNQDTQYF. The sequenced part of the CDR3 DNA is TGTGCCAGCAGTGGGGACTGGGTTAACCAAGACACCCAGTAC. Drawing the rest from reference TRBV19 and TRBJ2-5, the complete variable domain is GGIITQTPKFLIGQEGQKLTLKCQQNFNHDTMYWYRQDSGKGLRLIYYSITENDLQKGDLSEGYDASREKKSSFSLTVTSAQKNEMAVFLCASSGDWVNQDTQYFGPGTRLLVL.